This TCR beta chain was retrieved from a study of blood T cell repertoires in COVID-19. Overall study: Some COVID-19 samples were acute and others convalescent; all came from the United States, Italy and Spain.

Sequenced by immunoSEQ multiplex PCR; TCRdb stores in-frame clones only, minus some. The sample shows roughly 280,000 clones, about 90% of them seen only once. Germline CDR1 reads SGHTA; CDR2 reads FQGNSA. V lost 5 bases and J lost 4, with 18 bases in between. The CDR3 has 16 amino acids. The sample taken for sequencing was peripheral blood. The genes are TRBV7-2 and TRBJ1-5, with D perhaps matching TRBD1 (5 bases). This receptor was obtained from a woman between 25 and 40 years old with COVID-19, enrolled during active disease. CDR3 DNA: TGTGCCAGCAGCCCCGCCATAGGACAACCGAATCAGCCCCAGCATTTT. Translated: CASSPAIGQPNQPQHF.